The clone carrying this T cell receptor (beta chain) appeared a few times. The data are from a study of tumor-infiltrating lymphocytes in localized non-small cell lung cancer. Per germline, CDR1 MDHEN and CDR2 SYDVKM. The junction had 6 bases not matched to a gene; V was cut back by 6 bases and J by 5 bases. This CDR3 contains 13 residues. Sequenced by immunoSEQ multiplex PCR; TCRdb stores in-frame clones only, minus some. The table records 6,000 to 8,500 clones, about 61% of them present only once. The sequencing input was lung tumor tissue. The chain is built from TRBV28 and TRBJ2-7; TRBD1 matches 8 bases. This clonotype was sampled from a human donor with non-small cell lung cancer. The CDR3 nucleotides read TGTGCCAGCAGGCGTCAGGGGGCGGACGAGCAGTACTTC. Residues: CASRRQGADEQYF.